This T cell receptor (beta chain) originates from a study of CD8+ T cells in alopecia areata. Study as a whole: By percentage of affected scalp area, the severity of treated patients was scored.

Treatment here: oral pan-JAK inhibitor, 5-10 mg twice daily. Researchers picked out CD4+ and CD8+ T cells from PBMCs by sorting. cDNA prepared by RNA extraction and subsequent reverse transcription served as the template for sequencing. Sequenced by immunoSEQ multiplex PCR; TCRdb stores in-frame clones only, minus some. The table lists tens of thousands of clones, about 71% of them singletons, with 15% to 20% in the top ten. This clonotype was sampled from a human donor with alopecia areata. The sample consisted of CD8+ T cells sorted from blood, taken around week 46, from a patient treated with tofacitinib.

CDR3 in amino acids: CASSQDRASGELFF. Here the CDR3 DNA reads TGCGCCAGCAGCCAAGATCGAGCCTCCGGGGAGCTGTTTTTT. The chain uses TRBV4-3 and TRBJ2-2, with unresolved D. Germline lookup yields CDR1 LGHNA and CDR2 YSLEER. Trimming pared 0 bases from V and 6 bases from J, leaving 8 bases between. The CDR3 has 14 amino acids.